The T cell receptor (beta chain) under discussion was sequenced for a study of blood T cell repertoires in COVID-19. The overall study: Acute-phase and convalescent COVID-19 samples originated in the United States, Italy and Spain. PBMCs, B-cell-depleted T cells, or T cells provided the cDNA or gDNA that made up the material.

Authors' data handling: Amplification of reference gene primers was used by the study to estimate nucleated cell counts. Only in-frame clones appear in the TCRdb table, and some are missing; sequencing was by immunoSEQ multiplex PCR. V and J calls and clone size are given by that table; D and trimming were obtained from the DNA. In the table there are about 120,000 clones, around 89% of which are singletons. Trimming took 4 bases from V and 1 from J, leaving 7 bases between them. Germline V gives CDR1 MNHEY, CDR2 SVGAGI. The CDR3 is 13 residues long. Sequenced input: peripheral blood. The receptor comes from a human donor with acute or convalescent COVID-19. The donor label of this sample is uncertain. The V call is TRBV6-5, the J call TRBJ1-1, with a possible D match to TRBD1 (6 bases). CDR3 residues: CASSLDRNTEAFF. The CDR3 DNA is TGTGCCAGCAGTTTGGACAGGAACACTGAAGCTTTCTTT.